The 18 T cell receptor beta chains below come from one sample, sequenced in a study of CD4 T cells in relation to SARS-CoV-2 and coronaviruses (dated by TCRdb to the early 2020s). The library was built by means of the immunoSEQ multiplex PCR assay. Drawn from immuneACCESS, this table holds only the in-frame rearrangements with V and J called that TCRdb kept. Clones are partly lost; checked studies trace under half to an unresolved V gene and leave the rest unexplained. The sample table lists around 35,000 clones, 70% to 90% of them with a count of one. The ten largest clones take up 3% to 3.5% of the sample. Sequenced: memory CD4+ T cells from PBMCs. The cell subset or site label, as the study defines it: memory (non-naive) CD4+ T cells. These receptors all stem from an adult with COVID-19.

The V call is TRBV5-6, the J call TRBJ2-4, with D perhaps TRBD1 or TRBD2 (5 bases each). V was trimmed by 4 bases and J by 5 bases, leaving 22 bases between them. Germline lookup yields CDR1 SGHDT and CDR2 YYEEEE. This CDR3 is 17 amino acids long. CDR3 amino acids: CASSRGGPRRGENIQYF. CDR3 nucleotides: TGTGCCAGCAGCAGAGGCGGGCCCCGCAGAGGGGAAAACATTCAGTACTTC.

The rearrangement joins TRBV7-2 to TRBJ2-1; 9 bases map to TRBD2. The length of the CDR3 is 15 residues. Trimming removed 3 bases from V and 8 bases from J; junction bases left unmatched: 8. CDR1 SGHTA and CDR2 FQGNSA come from the germline V gene. The CDR3 nucleotides are TGTGCCAGCAGCTTCACTAGCGGGCGGCGAGATGAGCAGTTCTTC. This codes for CASSFTSGRRDEQFF.

The rearrangement uses TRBV28 and TRBJ2-7; D gene ambiguous. The CDR3 extends over 12 amino acids. CDR1 and CDR2 from the germline V gene are MDHEN and SYDVKM. Trimming left V 5 bases short and J 6 bases short, with 11 bases between. The CDR3 DNA is TGTGCCAGCAGTCTTAACGGCCGCGAGCAGTACTTC. Protein: CASSLNGREQYF.

This clone was counted only a few times. The V and J genes are TRBV2 and TRBJ2-1, with D uncertain. The CDR3 loop spans 14 amino acids. Trimming cost V 3 bases and J 3 bases, with 9 bases left between them. CDR1 SNHLY and CDR2 FYNNEI come from the germline V gene. This CDR3 reads CASSENSVYNEQFF. CDR3 nucleotide sequence: TGTGCCAGCAGTGAGAACTCAGTCTACAATGAGCAGTTCTTC.

This clone was counted a few times. The chain links TRBV28 to TRBJ2-3; D not certain. Germline CDR1 reads MDHEN; CDR2 reads SYDVKM. V lost 4 bases to trimming and J lost 0 bases, with 17 bases between them. The CDR3 is made up of 17 amino acids. The chain's CDR3 is CASSSRRRRPSTDTQYF. CDR3 DNA: TGTGCCAGCAGTTCTCGACGCCGGAGACCTAGCACAGATACGCAGTATTTT. The whole variable domain, filled in from reference TRBV28 and TRBJ2-3, reads DVKVTQSSRYLVKRTGEKVFLECVQDMDHENMFWYRQDPGLGLRLIYFSYDVKMKEKGDIPEGYSVSREKKERFSLILESASTNQTSMYLCASSSRRRRPSTDTQYFGPGTRLTVL.

This chain links TRBV18 with TRBJ2-5; 10 nucleotides match TRBD1. J lost 2 bases, V lost 2 bases, and 8 bases had no gene match. This CDR3 spans 17 amino acids. Germline V gives CDR1 KGHSH, CDR2 LQKENI. The CDR3 sequence: CASSPRLGDRGQETQYF. The DNA for the CDR3 is TGTGCCAGCTCACCAAGGTTGGGGGACAGGGGACAAGAGACCCAGTACTTC.

The chain uses TRBV29-1 and TRBJ1-1, with D perhaps TRBD1 (5 bases). The CDR3 is made up of 13 amino acids. Germline V lookup: CDR1 SQVTM, CDR2 ANQGSEA. Trimming cost V 7 bases and J 5 bases, with 17 bases left between them. CDR3 amino acids: CSADSRWKTEAFF. In DNA, the CDR3 is TGCAGCGCCGACAGTCGGTGGAAGACTGAAGCTTTCTTT.

This chain joins TRBV5-1 and TRBJ2-7, with a tentative D call TRBD1 (5 bases). Germline-derived CDR1 and CDR2 are SGHRS and YFSETQ. The CDR3 consists of 15 residues. Deletions cut 1 base from V and 2 bases from J, with 13 bases between. The CDR3 region is CASSLFADSTYEQYF. CDR3 sequence (DNA): TGCGCCAGCAGCTTGTTCGCCGACAGCACCTACGAGCAGTACTTC.

CDR3 sequence (DNA): TGCGCCAGCAGCTTCGCAGGAACTGGAAACACCATATATTTT. Its translation: CASSFAGTGNTIYF. The rearrangement links TRBV5-1 to TRBJ1-3, with D unresolved. Looked up from germline, CDR1 is SGHRS and CDR2 is YFSETQ. Trimming left V 2 bases short and J 2 bases short, with 8 bases between. This CDR3 contains 14 residues.

The CDR3 coding sequence is TGTGCCAGTAGTATCGGACATCAAGAGACCCAGTACTTC. Protein: CASSIGHQETQYF. The gene calls are TRBV19 and TRBJ2-5; D possibly corresponds to TRBD1 (5 bases). Trimming stripped 3 bases from V and 2 bases from J, with 7 bases between. The CDR3 has 13 residues. CDR1 is LNHDA and CDR2 is SQIVND in the germline V gene (reference sequence). The variable domain in full, completed from reference TRBV19 and TRBJ2-5, reads DGGITQSPKYLFRKEGQNVTLSCEQNLNHDAMYWYRQDPGQGLRLIYYSQIVNDFQKGDIAEGYSVSREKKESFPLTVTSAQKNPTAFYLCASSIGHQETQYFGPGTRLLVL.

In its sample, this clone was seen a few times. This chain links TRBV19 with TRBJ2-7, with TRBD1 as a possible D gene (6 bases). The CDR3 consists of 14 residues. Trimming took 3 bases from V and 1 from J, leaving 10 bases between them. From germline, CDR1 is LNHDA and CDR2 SQIVND (reference sequence). CDR3 sequence reads: CASSIPGASYEQYF. CDR3 nucleotide sequence: TGTGCCAGTAGTATCCCAGGGGCATCCTACGAGCAGTACTTC.

CDR3 residues: CASSQPELPGQEETQYF. The CDR3 nucleotides read TGCGCCAGCAGTCAACCCGAGCTTCCGGGACAAGAAGAGACCCAGTACTTC. The chain carries TRBV23-1 and TRBJ2-5; the D gene is possibly TRBD1 (6 bases). TRBV23-1 is identified as an open reading frame with a role that is uncertain. The CDR3 runs to 17 residues. Trimming stripped 2 bases from V and 3 bases from J, with 19 bases between.

The rearrangement links TRBV6-5 to TRBJ2-2; a weak D match, TRBD2 (5 bases). Germline V gene data show CDR1 as MNHEY and CDR2 as SVGAGI. V was trimmed by 6 bases and J by 6 bases, leaving 11 bases between them. This CDR3 has 13 residues. DNA for the CDR3: TGTGCCAGCAGCCGTACTAGTTCCGGGGAGCTGTTTTTT. Translating gives CASSRTSSGELFF.

This chain uses TRBV6-5 with TRBJ2-5; possibly TRBD2 for D (7 bases). Germline assignment: CDR1 MNHEY and CDR2 SVGAGI. CDR3 size: 15 residues. Trimming took off 10 bases at V and 5 bases at J, with 23 bases between the two ends. In DNA, the CDR3 is TGTGCCATCAGGAGGTTGGACAGCGGGGTGGAGACCCAGTACTTC. This translates into CAIRRLDSGVETQYF.

A remark on this clone: At one end the junction does not follow the germline gene, possibly because of a read error. The V and J genes are TRBV7-7 and TRBJ2-5; the D is unclear. The CDR3 totals 14 residues. Germline loops: CDR1 SSHAT, CDR2 FNYEAQ (reference sequence). CDR3 sequence: CASSATLGGGTQYF. The CDR3 DNA is TGTGCTAGCAGCGCGACCCTCGGCGGCGGGACCCAGTACTTC.

The chain employs TRBV28 and TRBJ2-7, with D perhaps given as TRBD1 or TRBD2 (5 bases each). The CDR3 length is 12 residues. Germline assignment: CDR1 MDHEN and CDR2 SYDVKM. V lost 5 bases, J lost 7 bases, and 12 bases lay in between. The CDR3 region is CASSPLGAEQYF. CDR3 nucleotide sequence: TGTGCCAGCAGTCCCCTCGGGGCGGAGCAGTACTTC.

The chain employs TRBV9 and TRBJ2-2; TRBD1 or TRBD2 may be the D gene (5 bases each). CDR1 SGDLS and CDR2 YYNGEE come from the germline V gene. The V and J ends lost 3 bases and 5 bases respectively, with 17 bases between them. CDR3 length: 16 residues. CDR3 sequence: CASSGDGWIGTGELFF. The DNA for the CDR3 is TGTGCCAGCAGCGGGGACGGATGGATAGGGACCGGGGAGCTGTTTTTT. Drawing the rest from reference TRBV9 and TRBJ2-2, the complete variable domain is DSGVTQTPKHLITATGQRVTLRCSPRSGDLSVYWYQQSLDQGLQFLIQYYNGEERAKGNILERFSAQQFPDLHSELNLSSLELGDSALYFCASSGDGWIGTGELFFGEGSRLTVL.

This chain connects TRBV15 to TRBJ2-1; D gene ambiguous. There are 14 residues in the CDR3. CDR1 is LNHNV and CDR2 is YYDKDF in the germline V gene (reference sequence). V shed 5 bases and J shed 7 bases, with 15 bases lying between them. CDR3 loop: CATSLELRLNEQFF. CDR3 nucleotide sequence: TGTGCCACCAGCTTGGAGCTTCGGCTTAATGAGCAGTTCTTC.